Listed here are 16 T cell receptor beta chains from one sample, sequenced in a study of Ad26.COV2.S vaccination and SARS-CoV-2 variants. Treatment given: some 19 received Ad26.COV2.S at low or high dose, single or two shots; several received placebo; per-sample allocation not given. Following the first vaccine or placebo injection, samples were taken on day 63. Generated by immunoSEQ multiplex PCR, the TCRdb table keeps only in-frame clones and is missing some. The table has about 450,000 clones, roughly nine tenths seen once. The sample here was peripheral blood, taken in a trial of Ad26.COV2.S vaccine versus placebo. Source of these receptors: a person aged 18-65 years who received the Ad26.COV2.S COVID-19 vaccine or a placebo.

This clone has more than one count but fewer than ten. The CDR3: CASFQQGRKETQYF. In DNA form, the CDR3 reads TGTGCCAGCTTCCAGCAGGGAAGGAAAGAGACCCAGTACTTC. The J gene is TRBJ2-5, the V gene TRBV6-4; weak D call: TRBD1 (5 bases). The V gene lost 8 bases and the J gene lost 3 bases, with 16 bases spanning the gap. Germline V CDR1 and CDR2: MRHNA, SNTAGT. This CDR3 region has 14 residues.

This rearrangement joins TRBV19 to TRBJ2-3; D perhaps matches TRBD2 (5 bases). The CDR3 has 15 residues. The germline gives CDR1 LNHDA, CDR2 SQIVND (reference sequence). V was shortened by 5 bases and J by 2 bases, with 14 bases between the two germline ends. CDR3 region: CASSPGRANTDTQYF. CDR3 nucleotide sequence: TGTGCCAGTAGTCCCGGGCGGGCTAACACAGATACGCAGTATTTT.

The chain couples TRBV7-9 to TRBJ1-5, with D unresolved. The CDR3 consists of 13 residues. Trimming removed 8 bases from V and 9 bases from J, with 17 bases in between. From germline, CDR1 is SEHNR and CDR2 FQNEAQ (reference sequence). CDR3 in amino acids: CASSMMGPGPQHF. The CDR3 region has the DNA TGTGCCAGCTCTATGATGGGCCCGGGGCCCCAGCATTTT. Variable domain in full (rest from reference TRBV7-9 and TRBJ1-5): DTGVSQNPRHKITKRGQNVTFRCDPISEHNRLYWYRQTLGQGPEFLTYFQNEAQLEKSRLLSDRFSAERPKGSFSTLEIQRTEQGDSAMYLCASSMMGPGPQHFGDGTRLSIL.

This clone occurred once. The V gene is TRBV6-5, the J gene TRBJ2-1, with 9 bases that match TRBD1. V dropped 0 bases and J dropped 6; count of bases not matched to a gene: 6. The CDR3 totals 16 residues. Germline CDR1 reads MNHEY; CDR2 reads SVGAGI. The CDR3 loop is CASSYSWTGAANEQFF. The CDR3 DNA sequence: TGTGCCAGCAGTTACTCCTGGACAGGGGCGGCCAATGAGCAGTTCTTC.

The chain employs TRBV15 and TRBJ2-1; D gene unclear. Trimming removed 0 bases at V and 1 base at J, with 7 bases between. The CDR3 loop spans 15 amino acids. CDR1 and CDR2 (germline): LNHNV, YYDKDF (reference sequence). The CDR3 sequence: CATSRDGRSYNEQFF. The CDR3 DNA reads as TGTGCCACCAGCAGAGATGGCAGATCCTACAATGAGCAGTTCTTC.

V is TRBV18 and J is TRBJ2-4, with TRBD2 as a possible D gene (5 bases). V was trimmed by 2 bases and J by 3 bases, leaving 8 bases between them. Germline V gene data show CDR1 as KGHSH and CDR2 as LQKENI. The CDR3 sequence is 14 residues long. The CDR3 sequence: CASSPSRDKNIQYF. The CDR3, as DNA: TGTGCCAGCTCACCATCCCGGGACAAAAACATTCAGTACTTC. The full variable domain, completed using reference TRBV18 and TRBJ2-4, is NAGVMQNPRHLVRRRGQEARLRCSPMKGHSHVYWYRQLPEEGLKFMVYLQKENIIDESGMPKERFSAEFPKEGPSILRIQQVVRGDSAAYFCASSPSRDKNIQYFGAGTRLSVL.

This clone was counted between two and nine times. V and J are TRBV18 and TRBJ2-1, with D perhaps matching TRBD1 or TRBD2 (5 bases each). V was cut by 2 bases and J by 3 bases, with 11 bases left in between. The germline V gene encodes CDR1 KGHSH and CDR2 LQKENI. The CDR3 sequence is 15 residues long. DNA of the CDR3: TGTGCCAGCTCACCAACCGGGGCAGACTACAATGAGCAGTTCTTC. Its translation is CASSPTGADYNEQFF.

This sequence joins TRBV15 and TRBJ2-7; D is perhaps TRBD1 (7 bases). The ends were cut back, 0 bases at V and 1 base at J, with 10 bases in the middle. This CDR3 has 15 residues. Germline V gene sequence: CDR1 LNHNV, CDR2 YYDKDF (reference sequence). CDR3 DNA: TGTGCCACCAGCAGAGAACCAGGGGGGTCCTACGAGCAGTACTTC. This gives the protein CATSREPGGSYEQYF.

The chain links TRBV18 to TRBJ2-2, with 9 positions matching TRBD1. Germline assignment: CDR1 KGHSH and CDR2 LQKENI. The CDR3 consists of 17 residues. Trimming at V came to 0 bases and at J to 7 bases, leaving 9 bases not matched to a gene. Here the CDR3 DNA reads TGTGCCAGCTCACCACCGGTGACAGGGGGTATCAGCGGGGAGCTGTTTTTT. The encoded protein is CASSPPVTGGISGELFF.

The rearrangement links TRBV6-6 to TRBJ1-1; D uncertain. This CDR3 contains 14 residues. Germline assignment: CDR1 MNHNY and CDR2 SVGAGI (reference sequence). V was clipped by 6 bases and J by 3 bases, with 14 bases between them. This CDR3 reads CASRARIQYTEAFF. The CDR3 region has the DNA TGTGCCAGCAGGGCCCGGATCCAATACACTGAAGCTTTCTTT.

This clone was seen only a few times. The chain uses TRBV3-1 (or the pseudogene TRBV3-2) and TRBJ2-7; maybe TRBD2 (6 bases). V was shortened by 1 base and J by 5 bases, with 12 bases between the two germline ends. CDR1 and CDR2 from the germline V gene are LGHDT and YNNKEL (reference sequence). The CDR3 is 14 residues long. The CDR3: CASSQAGLKDEQYV. CDR3 nucleotide sequence: TGTGCCAGCAGCCAAGCCGGACTAAAGGACGAGCAGTACGTC.

This chain uses TRBV5-8 with TRBJ2-7; D perhaps matches TRBD1 (6 bases). This CDR3 has 16 residues. Germline CDR1 and CDR2: SGHTS and YDEGEE. V lost 2 bases and J 0 bases, leaving 15 bases between the germline ends. DNA for the CDR3: TGTGCCAGCAGCTTCCCTGGACAGCCAACCTCCTACGAGCAGTACTTC. It specifies CASSFPGQPTSYEQYF.

This clone was recorded once. The J gene is TRBJ2-7, the V gene TRBV9, with 8 bases fitting TRBD1. The length of the CDR3 is 14 residues. V shed 1 base, J shed 7 bases, and the junction held 7 bases outside the gene matches. Looked up from germline, CDR1 is SGDLS and CDR2 is YYNGEE. Here the CDR3 reads CASSVQGASWEQYF. The CDR3 coding sequence is TGTGCCAGCAGCGTACAGGGGGCGTCGTGGGAGCAGTACTTC.

The rearrangement links TRBV15 to TRBJ1-5; no firm D call. This CDR3 is 13 amino acids long. Trimming removed 1 base from V and 11 bases from J, with 12 bases in between. Per germline, CDR1 LNHNV and CDR2 YYDKDF (reference sequence). CDR3 loop: CATSRGRERAQHF. CDR3 nucleotide sequence: TGTGCCACCAGCAGAGGACGGGAAAGGGCCCAGCATTTT.

The chain couples TRBV6-5 to TRBJ2-7, with 14 nucleotides matching TRBD2. V lost 0 bases to trimming and J lost 2 bases; unmatched junction nucleotides: 0. Germline V lookup: CDR1 MNHEY, CDR2 SVGAGI. CDR3 length: 16 residues. CDR3 loop: CASSYSGLAGAYEQYF. The CDR3 coding sequence is TGTGCCAGCAGTTACTCGGGACTAGCGGGGGCCTACGAGCAGTACTTC.

V usage is TRBV29-1 and J usage is TRBJ2-6, with a possible D match to TRBD1 (7 bases). CDR1 is SQVTM and CDR2 is ANQGSEA in the germline V gene. V was clipped by 0 bases and J by 0 bases, with 18 bases between them. The CDR3 consists of 19 residues. The CDR3 DNA sequence: TGCAGCGTTGAAGATGTAATAGCAGGGGGACTCTCTGGGGCCAACGTCCTGACTTTC. Protein product: CSVEDVIAGGLSGANVLTF.